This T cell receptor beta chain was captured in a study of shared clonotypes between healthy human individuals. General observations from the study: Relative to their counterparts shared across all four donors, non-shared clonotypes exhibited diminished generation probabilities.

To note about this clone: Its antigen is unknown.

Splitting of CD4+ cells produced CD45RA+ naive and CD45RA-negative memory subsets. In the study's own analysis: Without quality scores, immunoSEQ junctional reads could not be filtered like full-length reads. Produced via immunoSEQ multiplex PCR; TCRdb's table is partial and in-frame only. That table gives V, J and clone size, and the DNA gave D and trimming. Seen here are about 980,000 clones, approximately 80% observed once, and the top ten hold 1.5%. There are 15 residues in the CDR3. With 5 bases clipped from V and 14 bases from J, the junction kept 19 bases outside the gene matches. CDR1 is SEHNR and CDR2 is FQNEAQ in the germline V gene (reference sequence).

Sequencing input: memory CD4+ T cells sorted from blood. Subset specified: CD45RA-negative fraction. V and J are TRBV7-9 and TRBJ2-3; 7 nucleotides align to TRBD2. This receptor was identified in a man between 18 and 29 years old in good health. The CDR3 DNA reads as TGTGCCAGCAGCCCCCGACTAGCCGTTACGGCGATCCCGTATTTT. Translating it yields CASSPRLAVTAIPYF.